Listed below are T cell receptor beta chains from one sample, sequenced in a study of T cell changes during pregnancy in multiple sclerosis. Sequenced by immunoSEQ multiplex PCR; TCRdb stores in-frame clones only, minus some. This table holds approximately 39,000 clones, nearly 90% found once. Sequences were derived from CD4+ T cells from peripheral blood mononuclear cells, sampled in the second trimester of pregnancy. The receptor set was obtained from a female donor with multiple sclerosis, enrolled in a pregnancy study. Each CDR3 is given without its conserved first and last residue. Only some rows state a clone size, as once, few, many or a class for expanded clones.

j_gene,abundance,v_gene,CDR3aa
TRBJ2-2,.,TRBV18,ASSPLAGDTGELF
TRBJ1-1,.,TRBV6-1,ASTSLSKLNTEAF
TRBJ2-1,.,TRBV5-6,ASSTTRTSGSYNEQF
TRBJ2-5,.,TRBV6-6,ASRNREPETQY
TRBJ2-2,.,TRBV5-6,ASSLSGPSGYTGELF
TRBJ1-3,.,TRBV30,AWGGDTFRLSGNTIY
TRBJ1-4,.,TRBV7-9,ASSVAGVEKLF
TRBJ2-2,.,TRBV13,ASSLGSGTSGRRYTGELF
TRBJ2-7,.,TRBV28,ASSSSSSTQY
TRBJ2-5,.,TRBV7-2,ASSLAGLGETQY
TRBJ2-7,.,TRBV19,ASTPSGGSYEQY
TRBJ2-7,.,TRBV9,ASSPTRTSYEQY
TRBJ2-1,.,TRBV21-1,ASSKEEPKGYNEQF
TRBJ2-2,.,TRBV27,ASLRGPGTGETGELF
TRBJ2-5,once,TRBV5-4,ASSSMTSGSIQTQY
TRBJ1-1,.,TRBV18,ASSPLIQGANTEAF
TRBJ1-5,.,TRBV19,ASSRGQEYQPQH
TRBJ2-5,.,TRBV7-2,ASSFASGRTSETQY
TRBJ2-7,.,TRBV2,ASSEQGSGYEQY
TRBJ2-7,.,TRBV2,ASSDGWPRVPEQY
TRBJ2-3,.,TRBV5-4,ASSPPPRQGATDTQY
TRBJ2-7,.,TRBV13,ASSTKNPLAGVDYEQY
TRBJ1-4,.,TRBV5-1,ASSLGTTTNEKLF
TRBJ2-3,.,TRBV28,ASSSLQGDTQY
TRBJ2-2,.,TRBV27,SRWGTSGMANTGELF
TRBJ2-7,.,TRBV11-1,ASSPQKGTSGYSSYEQY
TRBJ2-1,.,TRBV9,ASSVESGTYNEQF
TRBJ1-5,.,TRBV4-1,ASSGRTGTGQPQH
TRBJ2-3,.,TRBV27,ASSLGSVFTDTQY
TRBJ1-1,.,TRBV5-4,ASSWTQGAGEAF
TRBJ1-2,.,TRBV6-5,ASSYSILYGYT
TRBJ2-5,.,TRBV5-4,ASSLPQETQY